The table lists the clone carrying this TCR beta chain with many counts. The donors, healthy adults who were HIV-negative, had experienced no recent acute infections or vaccinations. The source of the sample is a study of shared clonotypes between healthy human individuals. Only in-frame clones appear in the TCRdb table, and some are missing; sequencing was by immunoSEQ multiplex PCR. Of about half a million clones listed, about 84% are singletons. The V end was cut by 5 bases, the J end by 2 bases, with 10 bases between. CDR3 length equals 13 residues. Germline values: CDR1 MNHNY, CDR2 SVGAGI (reference sequence).

The chain joins TRBV6-6 to TRBJ2-7; D uncertain. Material for sequencing was PBMCs. The TCR comes from a woman in her 40s in good health. Some clones in this sample may be carry-over from other donors' samples. DNA of the CDR3: TGTGCCAGCAGTCCAACGGCGGCCTACGAGCAGTACTTC. Translated: CASSPTAAYEQYF.